A single sample gave rise to the 24 T cell receptor beta chains below, sequenced in a study of cytomegalovirus exposure and HLA in healthy donors. Use of 60 Vbeta and 13 Jbeta primers characterized the PCR. The data were produced by immunoSEQ multiplex PCR, yet TCRdb's version contains in-frame clones alone and is incomplete. The sample holds 150,000 to 200,000 clones; 60% to 80% are singletons and the top ten take approximately 6.3%. The sequenced sample was PBMCs. The source is a man in his forties in good health and CMV-seropositive.

In DNA, the CDR3 is TGCGCCAGCAGCGTCGCAGGGGGTCGGGGCTATGGCTACACCTTC. This sequence encodes CASSVAGGRGYGYTF. The genes are TRBV5-1 and TRBJ1-2, with 7 positions matching TRBD1. The CDR3 consists of 15 residues. V lost 4 bases to trimming and J lost 4 bases; unmatched junction nucleotides: 10. Germline values: CDR1 SGHRS, CDR2 YFSETQ.

This chain connects TRBV7-9 to TRBJ1-1; possible D gene TRBD1, 6 bases. Trimming removed 1 base from V and 4 bases from J, with 13 bases in between. In germline, CDR1 is SEHNR, CDR2 FQNEAQ (reference sequence). The CDR3 consists of 15 residues. CDR3 DNA sequence: TGTGCCAGCAGCTTAGTAACGGGGGGCGGCACTGAAGCTTTCTTT. Protein: CASSLVTGGGTEAFF.

The rearrangement joins TRBV6-5 to TRBJ1-1, with D tentatively TRBD1 (5 bases). The CDR3 totals 16 residues. Per germline, CDR1 MNHEY and CDR2 SVGAGI. Trimming cost V 4 bases and J 4 bases, with 19 bases left between them. CDR3 sequence reads: CASSSSSSQGFTEAFF. CDR3 nucleotide sequence: TGTGCCAGCAGTTCCTCGAGTAGTCAGGGTTTCACTGAAGCTTTCTTT.

This clone was found a few times. The rearrangement joins TRBV27 to TRBJ2-3, with D possibly TRBD2 on 6 matching bases. The CDR3 contains 13 residues. The V gene's germline CDR1 is MNHEY and CDR2 SMNVEV (reference sequence). The V gene lost 4 bases and the J gene lost 4 bases, with 9 bases spanning the gap. Here the CDR3 reads CASSSAGPDTQYF. The CDR3, as DNA: TGTGCCAGCAGTTCGGCGGGACCAGATACGCAGTATTTT.

This clone has more than one count but fewer than ten. The chain has TRBV6-5 and TRBJ1-2; 7 bases line up with TRBD1. The CDR3 runs 14 residues. Germline trimming cut 2 bases from V and 4 bases from J; bases unmatched to any gene: 4. Looked up from germline, CDR1 is MNHEY and CDR2 is SVGAGI. In nucleotides, the CDR3 is TGTGCCAGCAGTTACGACAGGGCGAGCTATGGCTACACCTTC. It specifies CASSYDRASYGYTF.

The genes are TRBV4-2 and TRBJ2-1, with 7 nucleotides matching TRBD2. Looked up from germline, CDR1 is LGHNA and CDR2 is YNFKEQ. V lost 4 bases, J lost 0 bases, and 3 bases stayed unmatched. This CDR3 contains 15 residues. The DNA for the CDR3 is TGTGCCAGCAGCCCCCTAGCGGCCTCCTACAATGAGCAGTTCTTC. Translation: CASSPLAASYNEQFF.

This sequence joins TRBV4-1 and TRBJ2-3; TRBD2 matches at 8 bases. V shed 1 base and J 11 bases; nucleotides not matched to a gene: 5. Germline CDR1 and CDR2: MGHRA and YSYEKL. This CDR3 comprises 13 residues. DNA for the CDR3: TGCGCCAGCAGCCAAGTTGGCGGGGGGAAGCAGTATTTT. It is translated as CASSQVGGGKQYF.

Note on this clone: A read error may produce the germline difference seen at one junction end. The sample carries other DNA sequences with the same CDR3. The CDR3 region has the DNA TGCGCCAGCGGCGACCCGACAGGGAACTATGGCTACACTTTC. It encodes CASGDPTGNYGYTF. J is TRBJ1-2 and V is TRBV5-1; 7 nucleotides match TRBD1. The CDR3 covers 14 residues. Germline CDR1 is SGHRS and CDR2 is YFSETQ.

This clone has a single count. The chain couples TRBV27 to TRBJ2-7; 9 positions match TRBD2. This CDR3 has 17 residues. With 0 bases clipped from V and 4 bases from J, the junction kept 10 bases outside the gene matches. The germline V gene encodes CDR1 MNHEY and CDR2 SMNVEV (reference sequence). CDR3 coding DNA: TGTGCCAGCAGTTTATCCCTAGCGGGGTTCTCCTTTTACGAGCAGTACTTC. Translated, it gives CASSLSLAGFSFYEQYF.

The chain recombines TRBV11-3 with TRBJ2-5; weak D call: TRBD2 (5 bases). The CDR3 is made up of 13 amino acids. Trimming shortened V by 7 bases and J by 2 bases, and 11 bases separated the two germline ends. Germline V lookup: CDR1 SGHNT, CDR2 YENEEA. CDR3 region: CASKLPGQETQYF. The CDR3 DNA reads as TGTGCCAGCAAACTACCGGGACAAGAGACCCAGTACTTC.

V and J are TRBV6-7 and TRBJ2-5; TRBD1 aligns across 9 bases. TRBV6-7 is an ORF; its function is uncertain. This CDR3 has 18 residues. The junction had 14 bases not matched to a gene; V was cut back by 2 bases and J by 4 bases. This CDR3 reads CASSYGGQGRARRETQYF. CDR3 in DNA: TGTGCCAGCAGTTACGGCGGACAGGGGAGGGCGCGGAGAGAGACCCAGTACTTC.

The chain recombines TRBV5-1 with TRBJ2-1; TRBD1 is a possible D gene (5 bases). The CDR3 contains 14 residues. Germline V gene lookup returns CDR1 SGHRS and CDR2 YFSETQ. V lost 1 base to trimming and J lost 10 bases, with 15 bases between them. The CDR3 coding sequence is TGCGCCAGCAGCTTGAGCTGGGGCGGCCAAGAGCAGTTCTTC. Translation: CASSLSWGGQEQFF.

This clone was recorded once. The chain couples TRBV19 to TRBJ1-1; D is ambiguous. Germline CDR1 reads LNHDA; CDR2 reads SQIVND (reference sequence). V was cut by 1 base and J by 1 base, with 7 bases left in between. This CDR3 has 14 residues. CDR3 DNA sequence: TGTGCCAGTAGTATAGGGCAGCGGAACACTGAAGCTTTCTTT. The encoded protein is CASSIGQRNTEAFF.

The genes are TRBV14 and TRBJ1-1; D ambiguous. The germline CDR1 and CDR2 sequences are SGHDN and FVKESK. Trimming stripped 3 bases from V and 0 bases from J, with 11 bases between. There are 15 residues in the CDR3. The CDR3 reads CASSHNLPLNTEAFF. CDR3 DNA sequence: TGTGCCAGCAGCCATAATCTTCCCTTGAACACTGAAGCTTTCTTT.

This clone was found a few times. This chain joins TRBV28 and TRBJ2-5; TRBD2 aligns across 9 bases. The germline CDR1 and CDR2 sequences are MDHEN and SYDVKM. V shed 8 bases and J 2 bases; nucleotides not matched to a gene: 9. The CDR3 consists of 15 residues. CDR3 DNA: TGTGCCAGCTGCTGGGCGGGAGGGGTTCAAGAGACCCAGTACTTC. Its translation is CASCWAGGVQETQYF.

V usage is TRBV21-1 and J usage is TRBJ2-7; the table gives TRBD1 as D, unverified against the DNA. TRBV21-1 is tagged as a pseudogene. The CDR3 totals 13 residues. CDR3 coding DNA: TGTGCCAGCAGCAAACCGGCAGGGGGTGAGCAGTACTTC. This sequence encodes CASSKPAGGEQYF.

This clone appeared a single time. The V gene is TRBV6-5, the J gene TRBJ2-6, with a possible D match to TRBD1 (6 bases). Germline loops: CDR1 MNHEY, CDR2 SVGAGI. This CDR3 comprises 14 residues. V lost 5 bases, J lost 3 bases, and 8 bases lay in between. The CDR3 DNA sequence: TGTGCCAGCAGTAGGACAGATGGGGCCAACGTCCTGACTTTC. Protein product: CASSRTDGANVLTF.

The chain is built from TRBV7-2 and TRBJ2-7, with D possibly being TRBD2 (6 bases). Trimming cost V 1 base and J 0 bases, with 10 bases left between them. The germline gives CDR1 SGHTA, CDR2 FQGNSA. The CDR3 spans 15 residues. The CDR3 coding sequence is TGTGCCAGCAGCTTAGGCGGGGTTAGCTCCTACGAGCAGTACTTC. Amino acid sequence: CASSLGGVSSYEQYF.

The J gene is TRBJ1-1, the V gene TRBV5-6; D may be TRBD1 (5 bases). The CDR3 spans 12 residues. The V gene's germline CDR1 is SGHDT and CDR2 YYEEEE. The V end lost 6 bases, the J end lost 8 bases, and 14 bases lay between the germline ends. In DNA form, the CDR3 reads TGTGCCAGCACCCTTTGGGGGGGGGAAGCTTTCTTT. Translated: CASTLWGGEAFF.

V is TRBV2 and J is TRBJ1-4; 7 bases are shared with TRBD1. Trimming at V came to 5 bases and at J to 8 bases, leaving 5 bases not matched to a gene. Germline V gene lookup returns CDR1 SNHLY and CDR2 FYNNEI. The CDR3 spans 13 residues. The CDR3 protein is CASSMGQSEKLFF. Here the CDR3 DNA reads TGTGCCAGCAGTATGGGACAGTCGGAAAAACTGTTTTTT.

This rearrangement joins TRBV19 to TRBJ2-1, with TRBD2 matching 14 bases. The CDR3 has 14 amino acids. Trimming took 7 bases from V and 9 from J; bases not matched to a gene: 5. CDR1 is LNHDA, CDR2 SQIVND, per germline (reference sequence). Here the CDR3 DNA reads TGTGCCAGTACCCCCGGGACTAGCGGGGGTGAGCAGTTCTTC. This encodes CASTPGTSGGEQFF. Complete variable domain (other parts from reference TRBV19 and TRBJ2-1): DGGITQSPKYLFRKEGQNVTLSCEQNLNHDAMYWYRQDPGQGLRLIYYSQIVNDFQKGDIAEGYSVSREKKESFPLTVTSAQKNPTAFYLCASTPGTSGGEQFFGPGTRLTVL.

This clone was observed a single time. The sample holds other DNA sequences that translate to the same CDR3. The chain couples TRBV18 to TRBJ2-5; a possible D gene is TRBD1 (5 bases). CDR1 is KGHSH, CDR2 LQKENI, per germline. V gave up 6 bases and J gave up 5 bases, with 13 bases separating them. This CDR3 region has 13 residues. CDR3 in DNA: TGTGCCAGCTCCCCCGGGCAGGGCGAGACCCAGTACTTC. Translating gives CASSPGQGETQYF.

The chain is built from TRBV18 and TRBJ2-1; 13 bases agree with TRBD2. Looked up from germline, CDR1 is KGHSH and CDR2 is LQKENI. Trimming at V came to 8 bases and at J to 4 bases, leaving 11 bases not matched to a gene. The CDR3 contains 17 residues. The CDR3 coding sequence is TGTGCCAGCCGACCCGAACTAGCGGGAGGGATATACAATGAGCAGTTCTTC. Encoded protein: CASRPELAGGIYNEQFF.

This clone has only one observation. DNA of the CDR3: TGTGCCAGCAGTGGGCTGGCCCTTGGAGACATTCAGTACTTC. The encoded protein is CASSGLALGDIQYF. This chain joins TRBV25-1 and TRBJ2-4; D is unresolved. Germline V lookup: CDR1 MGHDK, CDR2 SYGVNS. The CDR3 contains 14 residues. V was pared by 4 bases and J by 8 bases, with 15 bases between.